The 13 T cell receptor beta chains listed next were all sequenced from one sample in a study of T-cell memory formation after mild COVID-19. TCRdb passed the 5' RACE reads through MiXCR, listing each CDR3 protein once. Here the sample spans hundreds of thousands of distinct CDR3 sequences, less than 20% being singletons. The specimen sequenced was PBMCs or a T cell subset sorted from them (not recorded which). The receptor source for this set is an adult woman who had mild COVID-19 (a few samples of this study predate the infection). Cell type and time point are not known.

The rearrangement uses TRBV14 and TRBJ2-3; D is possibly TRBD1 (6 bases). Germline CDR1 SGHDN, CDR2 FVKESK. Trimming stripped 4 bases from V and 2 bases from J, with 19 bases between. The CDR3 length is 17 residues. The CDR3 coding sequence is TGTGCCAGCAGCCTAGTGACAAGTCAGGGGCACACAGATACGCAGTATTTT. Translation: CASSLVTSQGHTDTQYF.

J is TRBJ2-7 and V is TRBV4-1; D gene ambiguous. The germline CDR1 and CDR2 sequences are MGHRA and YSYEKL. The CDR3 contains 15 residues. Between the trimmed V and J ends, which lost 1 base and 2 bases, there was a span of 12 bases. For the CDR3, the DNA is TGCGCCAGCAGCCAAGCCAAGATCCAGACCTACGAGCAGTACTTC. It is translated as CASSQAKIQTYEQYF.

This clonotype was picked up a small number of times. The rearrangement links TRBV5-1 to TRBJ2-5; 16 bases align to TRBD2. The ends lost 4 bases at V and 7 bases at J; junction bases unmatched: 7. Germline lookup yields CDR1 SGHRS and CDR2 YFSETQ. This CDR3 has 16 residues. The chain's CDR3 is CASSQGLAGGAVTQYF. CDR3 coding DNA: TGCGCCAGCAGCCAGGGACTAGCGGGAGGGGCTGTGACCCAGTACTTC.

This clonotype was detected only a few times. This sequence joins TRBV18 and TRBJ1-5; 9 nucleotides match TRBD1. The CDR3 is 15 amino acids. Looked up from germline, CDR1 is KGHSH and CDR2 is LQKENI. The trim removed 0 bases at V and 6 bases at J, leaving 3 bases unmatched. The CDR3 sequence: CASSPPGTGSQPQHF. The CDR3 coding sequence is TGTGCCAGCTCACCACCGGGGACAGGGAGTCAGCCCCAGCATTTT.

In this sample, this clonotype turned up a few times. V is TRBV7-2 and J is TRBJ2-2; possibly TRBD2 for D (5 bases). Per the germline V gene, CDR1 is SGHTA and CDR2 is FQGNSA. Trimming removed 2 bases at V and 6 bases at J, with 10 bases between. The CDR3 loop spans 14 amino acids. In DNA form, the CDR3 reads TGTGCCAGCAGCTTATGGGAGTTCCCCGGGGAGCTGTTTTTT. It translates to CASSLWEFPGELFF.

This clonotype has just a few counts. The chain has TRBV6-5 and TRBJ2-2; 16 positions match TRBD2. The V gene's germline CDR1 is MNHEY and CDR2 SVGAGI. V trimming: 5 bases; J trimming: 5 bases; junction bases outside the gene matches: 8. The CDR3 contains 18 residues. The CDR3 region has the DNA TGTGCCAGCAGTATTCCGGGACTAGCGGGAGGGGGTACCGGGGAGCTGTTTTTT. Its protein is CASSIPGLAGGGTGELFF.

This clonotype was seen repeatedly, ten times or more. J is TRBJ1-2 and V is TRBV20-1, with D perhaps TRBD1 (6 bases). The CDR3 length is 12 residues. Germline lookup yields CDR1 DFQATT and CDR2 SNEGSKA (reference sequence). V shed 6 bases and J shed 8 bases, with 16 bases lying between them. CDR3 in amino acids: CSATGGWDGYTF. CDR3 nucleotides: TGCAGTGCCACCGGGGGCTGGGACGGCTACACCTTC.

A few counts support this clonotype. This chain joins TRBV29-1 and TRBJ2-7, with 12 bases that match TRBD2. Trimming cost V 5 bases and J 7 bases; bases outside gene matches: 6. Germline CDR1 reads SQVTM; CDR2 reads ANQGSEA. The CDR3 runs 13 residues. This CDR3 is CSVRGLAGGEQYF. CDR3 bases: TGCAGCGTTAGGGGACTAGCGGGCGGTGAGCAGTACTTC.

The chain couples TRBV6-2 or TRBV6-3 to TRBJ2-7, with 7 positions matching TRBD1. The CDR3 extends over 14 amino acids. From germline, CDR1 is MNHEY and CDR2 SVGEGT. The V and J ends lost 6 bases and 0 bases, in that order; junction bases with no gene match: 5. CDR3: CASRVTGSSYEQYF. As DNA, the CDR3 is TGTGCCAGCAGGGTGACAGGGAGCTCCTACGAGCAGTACTTC.

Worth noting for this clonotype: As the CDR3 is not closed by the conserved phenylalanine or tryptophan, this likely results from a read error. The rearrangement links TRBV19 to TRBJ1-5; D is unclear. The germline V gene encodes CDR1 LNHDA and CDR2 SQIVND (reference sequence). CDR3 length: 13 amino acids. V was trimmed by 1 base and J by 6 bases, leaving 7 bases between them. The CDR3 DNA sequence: TGTGCCAGTAGTATAGGGGCACCTCAGCCCCAGCATGTT. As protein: CASSIGAPQPQHV.

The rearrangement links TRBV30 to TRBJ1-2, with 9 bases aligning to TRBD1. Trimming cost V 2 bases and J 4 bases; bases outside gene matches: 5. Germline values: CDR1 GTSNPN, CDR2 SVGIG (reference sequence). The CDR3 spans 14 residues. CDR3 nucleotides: TGTGCCTGGAGTCACAGGGGGCGTTTCTATGGCTACACCTTC. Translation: CAWSHRGRFYGYTF.

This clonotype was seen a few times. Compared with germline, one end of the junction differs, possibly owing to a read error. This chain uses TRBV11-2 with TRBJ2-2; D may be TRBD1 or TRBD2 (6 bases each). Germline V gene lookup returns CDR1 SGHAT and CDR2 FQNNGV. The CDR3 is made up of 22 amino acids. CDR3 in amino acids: CVSSAVRATGISAGRNTGELFF. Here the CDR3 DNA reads TGTGTCAGCAGCGCTGTCAGGGCAACAGGGATCTCTGCGGGACGCAACACCGGGGAGCTGTTTTTT.

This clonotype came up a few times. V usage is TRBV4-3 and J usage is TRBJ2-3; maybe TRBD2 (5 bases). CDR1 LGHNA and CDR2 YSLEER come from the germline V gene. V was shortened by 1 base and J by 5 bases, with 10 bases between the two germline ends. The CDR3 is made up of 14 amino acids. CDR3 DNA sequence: TGCGCCAGCAGCCAAGCCGGGGTGGGAGATACGCAGTATTTT. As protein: CASSQAGVGDTQYF.